This TCR beta chain was sequenced in a study of technical replicates of blood from a few donors. The CDR3 covers 11 residues. From germline, CDR1 is MNHEY and CDR2 SVGAGI. Trimming took off 3 bases at V and 8 bases at J, with 7 bases between the two ends. Clones were sequenced by immunoSEQ multiplex PCR, and TCRdb holds only the in-frame ones, with some missing. This sample yields about 68,000 clones, of which 95% to 98% are seen a single time; roughly 0.26% belongs to the top ten. This clonotype originated in a human donor in good health. Sequenced: T cells isolated from PBMCs. This sequence joins TRBV6-5 and TRBJ1-2, with a possible D match to TRBD1 (6 bases). CDR3 sequence reads: CASSYGGGYTF. The CDR3 DNA reads TGTGCCAGCAGTTATGGGGGCGGCTACACCTTC.